Below, 22 T cell receptor beta chains from the same sample are listed, as sequenced in a study of OX40 agonist ivuxolimab in advanced cancers. Profiled with immunoSEQ multiplex PCR; TCRdb holds only in-frame clones, not every one. The profile shows 9,100 or so clones, 55% to 85% of them singletons. The specimen comprised CD4+ or CD8+ T cells sorted from blood, sampled in a trial of the OX40 agonist ivuxolimab. These receptors all come from an adult with an advanced solid tumor such as melanoma, head and neck, liver or kidney cancer.

V and J are TRBV5-8 and TRBJ1-2; D is perhaps TRBD1 (6 bases). The length of the CDR3 is 15 residues. Germline CDR1 and CDR2: SGHTS and YDEGEE. V dropped 0 bases and J dropped 7 bases, with 16 bases sitting between them. The CDR3: CASSLATGTFGGYTF. In nucleotides, the CDR3 is TGTGCCAGCAGCTTGGCCACCGGGACATTTGGTGGCTACACCTTC.

The chain recombines TRBV2 with TRBJ2-5, with TRBD1 matching over 9 bases. Germline values: CDR1 SNHLY, CDR2 FYNNEI. The CDR3 length is 11 residues. J gave up 4 bases and V 9 bases, and 0 bases lay outside the gene matches. Written as DNA, the CDR3 is TGTGCCAGGGGACAGGGAGAGACCCAGTACTTC. This codes for CARGQGETQYF.

The chain uses TRBV27 and TRBJ2-1, with D maybe TRBD1 (5 bases). V was clipped by 5 bases and J by 6 bases, with 20 bases between them. This CDR3 spans 16 amino acids. Looked up from germline, CDR1 is MNHEY and CDR2 is SMNVEV (reference sequence). CDR3 loop: CASSASWGDFFNEQFF. In DNA, the CDR3 is TGTGCCAGCAGTGCCTCCTGGGGCGACTTTTTCAATGAGCAGTTCTTC.

This chain joins TRBV9 and TRBJ2-2; D possibly matches TRBD1 or TRBD2 (6 bases each). V lost 2 bases to trimming and J lost 5 bases, with 13 bases between them. The CDR3 sequence is 15 residues long. Germline loops: CDR1 SGDLS, CDR2 YYNGEE. The CDR3 DNA reads TGTGCCAGCAGCGTCGACAGGAGGGGGACCGGGGAGCTGTTTTTT. It is translated as CASSVDRRGTGELFF.

This chain joins TRBV25-1 and TRBJ1-6; 8 bases are shared with TRBD1. The CDR3 runs to 15 residues. V shed 1 base and J 6 bases; nucleotides not matched to a gene: 2. The germline V gene has CDR1 MGHDK and CDR2 SYGVNS. The CDR3 nucleotides read TGTGCCAGCAGTGAATGGGGACAGGTTAATTCACCCCTCCACTTT. It encodes CASSEWGQVNSPLHF. The complete variable domain, with remaining parts taken from reference TRBV25-1 and TRBJ1-6, reads EADIYQTPRYLVIGTGKKITLECSQTMGHDKMYWYQQDPGMELHLIHYSYGVNSTEKGDLSSESTVSRIRTEHFPLTLESARPSHTSQYLCASSEWGQVNSPLHFGNGTRLTVT.

The sample holds a few counts of this clone. Here the CDR3 DNA reads TGTGCCAGCAGTGAAGCCGTCCAGAATTCACCCCTCCACTTT. It yields the protein CASSEAVQNSPLHF. V and J are TRBV13 and TRBJ1-6; D is ambiguous. V was cut by 6 bases and J by 7 bases, with 13 bases left in between. This CDR3 has 14 amino acids. The germline V gene has CDR1 PRHDT and CDR2 FYEKMQ (reference sequence).

The chain carries TRBV7-8 and TRBJ2-1, with D unresolved. Per germline, CDR1 SGHVS and CDR2 FQNEAQ. The CDR3 is 12 amino acids. The V and J ends lost 1 base and 6 bases respectively, with 4 bases between them. This chain's CDR3 is CASSLGSNEQFF. The CDR3 region has the DNA TGTGCCAGCAGCTTAGGCTCCAATGAGCAGTTCTTC.

The chain carries TRBV6-6 and TRBJ2-5; D tentatively fits TRBD1 or TRBD2 (6 bases each). Trimming removed 7 bases at V and 5 bases at J, with 17 bases between. In germline, CDR1 is MNHNY, CDR2 SVGAGI (reference sequence). The CDR3 length is 14 residues. The CDR3 sequence: CASNPLQGRETQYF. Written as DNA, the CDR3 is TGTGCCAGCAACCCCCTCCAGGGGAGGGAGACCCAGTACTTC.

This clone was seen a few times. The chain uses TRBV4-2 and TRBJ1-1, with 7 bases lining up with TRBD1. Germline trimming cut 3 bases from V and 4 bases from J; bases unmatched to any gene: 11. Per germline, CDR1 LGHNA and CDR2 YNFKEQ. This CDR3 region has 16 residues. This CDR3 is CASSHGGPGTATEAFF. CDR3 nucleotide sequence: TGTGCCAGCAGCCACGGAGGGCCGGGGACAGCCACTGAAGCTTTCTTT.

The rearrangement uses TRBV18 and TRBJ1-4; D is unresolved. This CDR3 is 16 amino acids long. Trimming shortened V by 3 bases and J by 11 bases, and 22 bases separated the two germline ends. The germline V gene has CDR1 KGHSH and CDR2 LQKENI. DNA for the CDR3: TGTGCCAGCTCACCGAACAGTACAGAGGTGGCTAGGAAACTGTTTTTT. This translates into CASSPNSTEVARKLFF.

The chain has TRBV5-1 and TRBJ2-7; 9 nucleotides line up with TRBD2. In germline, CDR1 is SGHRS, CDR2 YFSETQ. The CDR3 has 15 amino acids. V was clipped by 0 bases and J by 2 bases; unmatched bases: 3. Here the CDR3 DNA reads TGCGCCAGCAGCTTGGGGCGGGGGGGAACCTACGAGCAGTACTTC. Translation gives CASSLGRGGTYEQYF. The full variable domain, completed using reference TRBV5-1 and TRBJ2-7, is KAGVTQTPRYLIKTRGQQVTLSCSPISGHRSVSWYQQTPGQGLQFLFEYFSETQRNKGNFPGRFSGRQFSNSRSEMNVSTLELGDSALYLCASSLGRGGTYEQYFGPGTRLTVT.

The chain carries TRBV28 and TRBJ1-5; D gene ambiguous. The CDR3 contains 16 residues. CDR1 and CDR2 (germline): MDHEN, SYDVKM. The germline V and J ends were trimmed by 4 bases and 1 base, with 14 bases remaining between them. This chain's CDR3 is CASSSLSRLSNQPQHF. CDR3 nucleotides: TGTGCCAGCAGTTCCCTGAGCAGGTTGAGCAATCAGCCCCAGCATTTT.

CDR3 in amino acids: CASSPPYKTGLVPGANVLTF. For the CDR3, the DNA is TGTGCCAGCAGCCCCCCCTATAAGACAGGGCTCGTACCTGGGGCCAACGTCCTGACTTTC. The gene calls are TRBV11-3 and TRBJ2-6, with TRBD1 matching over 7 bases. Unmatched junction bases numbered 18, after V lost 5 bases and J lost 2 bases. Germline CDR1 is SGHNT and CDR2 is YENEEA. The CDR3 sequence is 20 residues long. Variable domain in full (rest from reference TRBV11-3 and TRBJ2-6): EAGVVQSPRYKIIEKKQPVAFWCNPISGHNTLYWYLQNLGQGPELLIRYENEEAVDDSQLPKDRFSAERLKGVDSTLKIQPAELGDSAVYLCASSPPYKTGLVPGANVLTFGAGSRLTVL.

A few counts support this clone. The genes are TRBV5-4 and TRBJ2-7; 7 bases agree with TRBD1. J was trimmed by 4 bases and V by 4 bases; bases with no gene match: 2. Germline loops: CDR1 SGHNT, CDR2 YYREEE (reference sequence). The CDR3 totals 12 residues. The CDR3 reads CASSQGQYEQYF. The CDR3 nucleotides are TGTGCCAGCAGCCAGGGACAGTACGAGCAGTACTTC.

This clone was counted only a few times. The gene calls are TRBV25-1 and TRBJ1-1; weak D call: TRBD1 (5 bases). The germline gives CDR1 MGHDK, CDR2 SYGVNS. Trimming cost V 11 bases and J 5 bases, with 18 bases left between them. The CDR3 consists of 13 residues. Here the CDR3 reads CASSRGGQTEAFF. For the CDR3, the DNA is TGTGCCTCCTCCCGTGGGGGTCAGACTGAAGCTTTCTTT.

V usage is TRBV5-1 and J usage is TRBJ2-1, with 13 bases lining up with TRBD2. The CDR3 consists of 18 residues. Germline V gives CDR1 SGHRS, CDR2 YFSETQ. V gave up 3 bases and J gave up 7 bases; unmatched junction bases: 13. The CDR3: CASSSDGRTSGGRNEQFF. CDR3 in DNA: TGCGCCAGCAGCTCCGACGGGAGGACTAGCGGGGGCAGGAATGAGCAGTTCTTC.

V usage is TRBV27 and J usage is TRBJ1-1; 7 bases align to TRBD1. V gave up 5 bases and J gave up 1 base; unmatched junction bases: 4. The CDR3 has 14 amino acids. CDR1 is MNHEY, CDR2 SMNVEV, per germline (reference sequence). The CDR3 nucleotides read TGTGCCAGCAGTGCGCACAGGGGGAACACTGAAGCTTTCTTT. It codes for CASSAHRGNTEAFF.

The V and J genes are TRBV7-9 and TRBJ2-5; TRBD1 matches at 8 bases. Germline V gene data show CDR1 as SEHNR and CDR2 as FQNEAQ (reference sequence). J gave up 1 base and V 5 bases, and 9 bases lay outside the gene matches. The CDR3 runs 16 residues. For the CDR3, the DNA is TGTGCCAGCAGCAGACGGACAGGGCTACCCCAAGAGACCCAGTACTTC. Residues: CASSRRTGLPQETQYF.

V is TRBV28 and J is TRBJ2-1; D may be TRBD2 (6 bases). Germline CDR1 is MDHEN and CDR2 is SYDVKM. V was shortened by 5 bases and J by 0 bases, with 14 bases between the two germline ends. The CDR3 has 16 residues. CDR3 in DNA: TGTGCCAGCAGTCCCGGACGGGGGAGCTCCTACAATGAGCAGTTCTTC. It yields the protein CASSPGRGSSYNEQFF.

This clone came up a few times. The J gene is TRBJ1-2, the V gene TRBV4-3; 7 positions match TRBD1. Germline loops: CDR1 LGHNA, CDR2 YSLEER. The V gene end was trimmed by 0 bases and the J gene end by 4 bases; junction bases not matched to a gene: 8. The CDR3 spans 16 residues. CDR3 residues: CASSQDEDRHLYGYTF. CDR3 nucleotide sequence: TGCGCCAGCAGCCAAGATGAGGACAGGCACCTCTATGGCTACACCTTC.

This sequence joins TRBV4-1 and TRBJ2-7; TRBD1 matches at 9 bases. V lost 4 bases and J lost 2; bases outside the gene matches: 6. CDR1 and CDR2 (germline): MGHRA, YSYEKL. The CDR3 is made up of 15 amino acids. The CDR3 sequence: CASSPSGTGTYEQYF. In nucleotides, the CDR3 is TGCGCCAGCAGCCCATCCGGGACAGGGACCTACGAGCAGTACTTC.

The V gene is TRBV19, the J gene TRBJ2-3, with D possibly matching TRBD1 (8 bases). V was pared by 4 bases and J by 1 base, with 12 bases between. CDR3 size: 15 residues. CDR1 is LNHDA, CDR2 SQIVND, per germline (reference sequence). This CDR3 is CASSNRGGGTDTQYF. The CDR3 DNA is TGTGCCAGTAGTAACAGGGGGGGAGGCACAGATACGCAGTATTTT.